There are many counts of the clone carrying this T cell receptor beta chain. This sample is drawn from a study of early T cells in non-severe SARS-CoV-2 infection. TCRdb ran MiXCR on the 5' RACE reads and lists one entry per CDR3 protein. The sample has 25,000 to 40,000 distinct CDR3 sequences, roughly 4.5% seen once. This receptor was obtained from an adult who was a healthcare worker with PCR-confirmed SARS-CoV-2 infection or an uninfected control (not recorded which). The sequencing sample was made of whole blood.

DNA for the CDR3: TGTGCCAGCAGCCGAACAGGGATTCCCTCCTACGAGCAGTACTTC. Protein: CASSRTGIPSYEQYF. The J gene is TRBJ2-7, the V gene TRBV14, with D possibly being TRBD1 (6 bases). This CDR3 has 15 residues. V was clipped by 4 bases and J by 0 bases, with 13 bases between them. Germline CDR1 and CDR2: SGHDN and FVKESK.